This entry lists 20 T cell receptor beta chains sequenced from one sample in a study of blood T cell repertoires in COVID-19. Sequenced by immunoSEQ multiplex PCR; TCRdb stores in-frame clones only, minus some. Of approximately 220,000 clones in the sample, around four fifths are singletons; the top ten hold around 30%. Sequencing was done on a sample of peripheral blood. Source of these receptors: a middle-aged man with acute or convalescent COVID-19.

Many counts were recorded for this clone. The chain joins TRBV29-1 to TRBJ1-2; TRBD1 is a possible D gene (6 bases). The CDR3 runs to 14 residues. V was trimmed by 6 bases and J by 2 bases, leaving 16 bases between them. Germline V gives CDR1 SQVTM, CDR2 ANQGSEA. CDR3 in amino acids: CSVDIGRGNYGYTF. The CDR3 nucleotides are TGCAGCGTGGACATTGGCAGGGGCAACTATGGCTACACCTTC. Supplemented by reference TRBV29-1 and TRBJ1-2, the full variable domain reads SAVISQKPSRDICQRGTSLTIQCQVDSQVTMMFWYRQQPGQSLTLIATANQGSEATYESGFVIDKFPISRPNLTFSTLTVSNMSPEDSSIYLCSVDIGRGNYGYTFGSGTRLTVV.

The DNA for the CDR3 is TGTGCCAGCAGCTTAAACGGTGTTGAAAAACTGTTTTTT. Translation: CASSLNGVEKLFF. The chain carries TRBV7-9 and TRBJ1-4; D is ambiguous. CDR1 and CDR2 (germline): SEHNR, FQNEAQ (reference sequence). Trimming removed 2 bases from V and 7 bases from J, with 8 bases in between. The CDR3 spans 13 residues.

The chain combines TRBV29-1 with TRBJ1-1, with 8 bases fitting TRBD1. V was clipped by 7 bases and J by 1 base; unmatched bases: 8. Looked up from germline, CDR1 is SQVTM and CDR2 is ANQGSEA. The CDR3 is 14 amino acids. The CDR3 DNA follows: TGCAGCGGCAACATCGGGACAGGGAACACTGAAGCTTTCTTT. Its protein is CSGNIGTGNTEAFF.

The chain recombines TRBV5-4 with TRBJ2-7, with 8 positions matching TRBD1. The CDR3 sequence is 13 residues long. The germline V gene encodes CDR1 SGHNT and CDR2 YYREEE (reference sequence). V dropped 3 bases and J dropped 2; count of bases not matched to a gene: 1. The CDR3 nucleotides read TGTGCCAGCAGCTCACAGGGGGCCTACGAGCAGTACTTC. Its protein product is CASSSQGAYEQYF.

The rearrangement links TRBV30 to TRBJ2-5, with a weak D call TRBD1 (6 bases). The CDR3 runs 16 residues. V lost 1 base and J 4 bases, leaving 19 bases between the germline ends. Per germline, CDR1 GTSNPN and CDR2 SVGIG (reference sequence). CDR3 nucleotide sequence: TGTGCCTGGAGTGACGACGGGACACCCCAACGAGAGACCCAGTACTTC. Its protein product is CAWSDDGTPQRETQYF.

This sequence joins TRBV18 and TRBJ2-2; 7 bases align to TRBD2. Trimming took 0 bases from V and 3 from J; bases not matched to a gene: 4. Germline assignment: CDR1 KGHSH and CDR2 LQKENI. CDR3 length: 16 amino acids. As DNA, the CDR3 is TGTGCCAGCTCACCACCGCGTCTAGCGGACACCGGGGAGCTGTTTTTT. Encoded protein: CASSPPRLADTGELFF.

The chain joins TRBV19 to TRBJ2-2; D possibly corresponds to TRBD1 (6 bases). CDR3 length equals 14 residues. The V and J ends lost 5 bases and 6 bases respectively, with 13 bases between them. Germline CDR1 LNHDA, CDR2 SQIVND (reference sequence). CDR3 sequence (DNA): TGTGCCAGTAGTCCCAGGACAGAAGCCGGGGAGCTGTTTTTT. Translating gives CASSPRTEAGELFF.

The chain joins TRBV18 to TRBJ2-2, with a tentative D call TRBD1 (6 bases). Germline V gives CDR1 KGHSH, CDR2 LQKENI. The CDR3 has 15 amino acids. V was pared by 3 bases and J by 4 bases, with 12 bases between. The CDR3 region has the DNA TGTGCCAGCTCACCCAGACAGGCGGGCACCGGGGAGCTGTTTTTT. As protein: CASSPRQAGTGELFF.

In this sample, this clone turned up once. J is TRBJ1-1 and V is TRBV5-4; tentative D call: TRBD1 (6 bases). V lost 4 bases to trimming and J lost 5 bases, with 18 bases between them. Germline V CDR1 and CDR2: SGHNT, YYREEE (reference sequence). CDR3 length equals 15 residues. The CDR3 spells CASSKTGGGTTEAFF. In nucleotides, the CDR3 is TGTGCCAGCAGCAAAACCGGGGGGGGGACAACTGAAGCTTTCTTT.

The chain joins TRBV9 to TRBJ2-2; tentative D call: TRBD1 (6 bases). Germline CDR1 SGDLS, CDR2 YYNGEE. Trimming took 3 bases from V and 3 from J, leaving 9 bases between them. This CDR3 region has 14 residues. The CDR3 protein is CASSGQAHTGELFF. The CDR3 region has the DNA TGTGCCAGCAGCGGACAGGCCCACACCGGGGAGCTGTTTTTT.

The chain couples TRBV29-1 to TRBJ1-2, with unresolved D. Trimming removed 2 bases at V and 3 bases at J, with 7 bases between. CDR1 SQVTM and CDR2 ANQGSEA come from the germline V gene. The CDR3 covers 12 residues. The CDR3 region is CSVETGYYGYTF. The CDR3 nucleotides are TGCAGCGTTGAAACGGGGTACTATGGCTACACCTTC.

The V and J genes are TRBV6-5 and TRBJ1-1; weak D call: TRBD1 (5 bases). CDR3 size: 14 residues. Trimming stripped 7 bases from V and 4 bases from J, with 16 bases between. Germline-derived CDR1 and CDR2 are MNHEY and SVGAGI. The CDR3 DNA follows: TGTGCCAGCACCAGACGGGGGGAGACCACTGAAGCTTTCTTT. Translated, it gives CASTRRGETTEAFF.

The chain has TRBV7-9 and TRBJ1-2, with 8 bases fitting TRBD1. Trimming at V came to 5 bases and at J to 8 bases, leaving 7 bases not matched to a gene. This CDR3 has 13 amino acids. Germline V gene data show CDR1 as SEHNR and CDR2 as FQNEAQ (reference sequence). The CDR3 spells CASSPDRVYGYTF. The CDR3 DNA reads as TGTGCCAGCAGCCCGGACAGGGTCTACGGCTACACCTTC.

This rearrangement joins TRBV19 to TRBJ2-1, with 7 nucleotides matching TRBD2. This CDR3 has 15 residues. Germline V gene lookup returns CDR1 LNHDA and CDR2 SQIVND (reference sequence). The J segment lost 5 bases and the V segment lost 3 bases, leaving 7 bases of the junction unmatched. CDR3 in amino acids: CASSISAGNNNEQFF. The CDR3 DNA follows: TGTGCCAGTAGTATTTCAGCGGGAAATAACAATGAGCAGTTCTTC.

V gene TRBV27 combines with J gene TRBJ2-7; 9 bases fit TRBD1. CDR3 size: 16 residues. Germline CDR1 is MNHEY and CDR2 is SMNVEV (reference sequence). The J segment lost 0 bases and the V segment lost 6 bases, leaving 9 bases of the junction unmatched. CDR3 in DNA: TGTGCCAGCAGCCTAGGGACAGGGCTTAGCTCCTACGAGCAGTACTTC. Its protein product is CASSLGTGLSSYEQYF.

This clone was seen only a few times. At one of its ends the junction is not consistent with the germline gene, which may arise from a read error. The V gene is TRBV18, the J gene TRBJ1-6; 9 nucleotides match TRBD1. CDR1 KGHSH and CDR2 LQKENI come from the germline V gene. CDR3 length equals 16 residues. The CDR3 protein is CASSPGQGSSNSPLHF. As DNA, the CDR3 is TGTGCCAGCTCACCAGGACAGGGGTCCTCTAATTCACCCCTCCACTTT.

The chain joins TRBV3-1 (or the pseudogene TRBV3-2) to TRBJ1-5; D remains unclear. Germline V CDR1 and CDR2: LGHDT, YNNKEL (reference sequence). V lost 0 bases and J 6 bases, leaving 6 bases between the germline ends. The CDR3 loop spans 13 amino acids. The CDR3 coding sequence is TGTGCCAGCAGCCAAGATCTCTTTCAGCCCCAGCATTTT. It specifies CASSQDLFQPQHF.

The chain is built from TRBV4-2 and TRBJ2-1, with 9 bases fitting TRBD2. From germline, CDR1 is LGHNA and CDR2 YNFKEQ. Losses at the gene ends were 0 bases for V and 7 bases for J; bases not matched to a gene: 10. The CDR3 length is 17 residues. This CDR3 reads CASSQDLFSGSRNEQFF. Here the CDR3 DNA reads TGTGCCAGCAGCCAAGATTTGTTTAGCGGGAGTAGGAATGAGCAGTTCTTC.

V is TRBV9 and J is TRBJ2-1; 11 nucleotides match TRBD2. Germline CDR1 reads SGDLS; CDR2 reads YYNGEE. Trimming at V came to 0 bases and at J to 7 bases, leaving 3 bases not matched to a gene. The CDR3 is 15 residues long. CDR3: CASSVGLAGLNEQFF. The CDR3 DNA follows: TGTGCCAGCAGCGTAGGACTAGCGGGGCTAAATGAGCAGTTCTTC.

CDR3 loop: CASSLFGGQGNQPQHF. The DNA of the CDR3 is TGTGCCAGCAGTTTGTTCGGGGGGCAAGGCAATCAGCCCCAGCATTTT. The rearrangement joins TRBV27 to TRBJ1-5, with D perhaps TRBD1 (6 bases). The CDR3 spans 16 residues. Trimming left V 3 bases short and J 2 bases short, with 14 bases between. Germline CDR1 reads MNHEY; CDR2 reads SMNVEV (reference sequence).